This T cell receptor (beta chain) was profiled in a study of CD8+ T cells in alopecia areata. General observations from the study: Across lesional scalp, and particularly alopecia totalis/universalis, clonality surpassed that of normal scalp. In scalp and blood, many expanded lesional clones persisted during tofacitinib.

cDNA serving as the sequencing template came from extracted, reverse transcribed RNA. Some clones are missing from TCRdb's copy, which holds only in-frame ones; the method was immunoSEQ multiplex PCR. Here the sample spans under 110,000 clones, almost 60% being singletons. Treatment given: oral pan-JAK inhibitor, 5-10 mg twice daily. A remark on this clone: The antigen is not known.

V lost 6 bases, J lost 3 bases, and 10 bases stayed unmatched. Germline-derived CDR1 and CDR2 are SNHLY and FYNNEI. This CDR3 region has 18 residues. The clonotype was recovered from a human donor with alopecia areata. This chain connects TRBV2 to TRBJ2-1; 14 nucleotides align to TRBD2. This specimen consisted of CD8+ T cells sorted from blood, obtained around week 55, from a patient treated with tofacitinib. As DNA, the CDR3 is TGTGCCAGCAGCGAGGGGACTAGCGGGGGAGGGGTCTACAATGAGCAGTTCTTC. Its protein product is CASSEGTSGGGVYNEQFF.